This is a list of T cell receptor beta chains from one sample in a study of blood T cell repertoires in COVID-19. TCRdb's copy holds only in-frame clones and misses some; the assay was immunoSEQ multiplex PCR. The sample carries 200,000 to 250,000 clones, 82% recorded once. Sequenced sample: PBMCs or T cells enriched from blood (not recorded which). The receptors originated from a woman aged 55-69 years who had recovered from COVID-19. CDR3s include the opening cysteine and the closing phenylalanine or tryptophan. D genes are given only for firm matches. Clone size is not always given. Where it is, it says once, few, many or a class for expanded clones.

J	V	D	size	DNA	CDR3
TRBJ1-3	TRBV18	.	.	TGTGCCAGCTCTCGAGCCCAGGGAGGCTCTGGAAACACCATATATTTT	CASSRAQGGSGNTIYF
TRBJ1-2	TRBV3-1/TRBV3-2	TRBD1	.	TGTGCCAGCAGCCAGGGACAGGGCGGAGGCGGCTACACCTTC	CASSQGQGGGGYTF
TRBJ1-2	TRBV5-6	.	.	TGTGCCAGCAGCTTGAAATGGTCAGGTTGGAACTATGGCTACACCTTC	CASSLKWSGWNYGYTF
TRBJ2-7	TRBV12-3/TRBV12-4	TRBD1	.	TGTGCCAGCACACGCGACAGGGACGAGCAGTACTTC	CASTRDRDEQYF
TRBJ1-2	TRBV12-3/TRBV12-4	.	.	TGTGTCTCTCGGGGTACCAATAACTATGGCTACACCTTC	CVSRGTNNYGYTF
TRBJ1-2	TRBV7-9	TRBD1	once	TGTGCCAGCAGCCCAAGGGACAGGGGGAATGGCTACACCTTC	CASSPRDRGNGYTF
TRBJ2-7	TRBV29-1	TRBD1	few	TGCAGCATTACCGGGACAGGGAACTACGAGCAGTACTTC	CSITGTGNYEQYF
TRBJ1-1	TRBV5-1	TRBD1	few	TGCGCCAGCGGGATATCGACAGGGTACAACACTGAAGCTTTCTTT	CASGISTGYNTEAFF
TRBJ1-2	TRBV4-2	.	few	TGTGCCAGCAGCCAAGGGGCATCAGGGGACTATGGCTACACCTTC	CASSQGASGDYGYTF
TRBJ1-2	TRBV27	TRBD1	.	TGTGCCAGCAGTCCGGGACAGGTCTACTATGGCTACACCTTC	CASSPGQVYYGYTF
TRBJ1-2	TRBV10-3	.	.	TGTGCCATCAGCGGCCGGGAGGGGTCTAACTATGGCTACACCTTC	CAISGREGSNYGYTF
TRBJ1-2	TRBV19	TRBD1	.	TGTGCCAGTTCTCCGGGACAGCTCTATGGCTACACCTTC	CASSPGQLYGYTF
TRBJ2-7	TRBV5-8	TRBD1	.	TGTGCCAGCAGCTTTTCCCGGACAGGGGGGTCCTACGAGCAGTACTTC	CASSFSRTGGSYEQYF
TRBJ2-2	TRBV7-8	.	.	TGTGCCAGCAGGGAGGCCACCGGGGAGCTGTTTTTT	CASREATGELFF
TRBJ2-1	TRBV6-6	TRBD1	.	TGTGCCAGCAGTGGGACAGGGGCATATGAGCAGTTCTTC	CASSGTGAYEQFF
TRBJ2-7	TRBV7-2	.	.	TGTGCCAGCAGCTTAGACAGAACCCCGTCCTACGAGCAGTACTTC	CASSLDRTPSYEQYF
TRBJ1-6	TRBV27	TRBD1	few	TGTGCCAGCAGTTCCGGGACAGCCAGACCCAATTCACCCCTCCACTTT	CASSSGTARPNSPLHF
TRBJ2-1	TRBV7-8	TRBD1	.	TGTGCCAGCCGATCGCTAGGGACAGGGCCCTACAATGAGCAGTTCTTC	CASRSLGTGPYNEQFF
TRBJ2-3	TRBV2	TRBD2	.	TGTGCCAGCTGGCCAAGCGGGGGGGCAGATACGCAGTATTTT	CASWPSGGADTQYF
TRBJ1-2	TRBV28	TRBD1	once	TGTGCCAGCAGCCTGGACAGGGCGGGAAGCTACACCTTC	CASSLDRAGSYTF
TRBJ1-1	TRBV3-1/TRBV3-2	.	.	TGTGCCAGCAGCCAAGGCACATATAACACTGAAGCTTTCTTT	CASSQGTYNTEAFF
TRBJ2-1	TRBV29-1	.	.	TGCAGCGTTCTCGGATCTAGCTCCTACAATGAGCAGTTCTTC	CSVLGSSSYNEQFF
TRBJ1-4	TRBV5-1	.	once	TGCGCCAGCAGCTTGGAACGGAGGCAACATGAAAAACTGTTTTTT	CASSLERRQHEKLFF
TRBJ2-7	TRBV7-2	.	once	TGTGCCAGCAGCTTCTTCCACGAGCAGTACTTC	CASSFFHEQYF
TRBJ2-1	TRBV7-2	.	.	TGTGCCAGCAGCGCCAGCCTTGGAGGGGGGGACAATGATGAGCAGTTCTTC	CASSASLGGGDNDEQFF
TRBJ2-5	TRBV3-1/TRBV3-2	TRBD1	.	TGTGCCAGCAGCCGTGTGGGGCAGGGGGCGTCGGAGACCCAGTACTTC	CASSRVGQGASETQYF
TRBJ1-1	TRBV7-3	.	.	TGTGCCAGCAGCCAGTTCGGGGATACTGAAGCTTTCTTT	CASSQFGDTEAFF
TRBJ1-4	TRBV12-5	.	.	TGTGCTAGTGGTTTCCCGACACCTCGGAATGAAAAACTGTTTTTT	CASGFPTPRNEKLFF
TRBJ2-3	TRBV7-2	TRBD2	.	TGTGCCAGCAGCCAGGGAGGGTTCACAGATACGCAGTATTTT	CASSQGGFTDTQYF
TRBJ2-3	TRBV7-2	.	.	TGTGCCAGCAGCTTAGGTCAGCAGCGCCGGGTCGCAGATACGCAGTATTTT	CASSLGQQRRVADTQYF
TRBJ2-3	TRBV5-1	.	.	TGCGCCAGCAGCTCCCGCGAGATTCCCTATACGCAGTATTTT	CASSSREIPYTQYF
TRBJ1-3	TRBV18	.	.	TGTGCCAGCTCACCACCGCCAGGGAGGGTCTCTGGAAACACCATATATTTT	CASSPPPGRVSGNTIYF
TRBJ2-2	TRBV29-1	.	.	TGCAGCGTTGGAGGACAGCCTTCGAACACCGGGGAGCTGTTTTTT	CSVGGQPSNTGELFF
TRBJ2-4	TRBV9	.	.	TGTGCCAGCAGCGTAGCGGCAGGGGGGAACATTCAGTACTTC	CASSVAAGGNIQYF
TRBJ2-5	TRBV12-3/TRBV12-4	.	once	TGTGCCAGCAGCAATCAAGAGACCCAGTACTTC	CASSNQETQYF
TRBJ1-1	TRBV21-1	.	.	TGTGCCAGCAGCAAGAACCGAGTGAACACTGAAGCTTTCTTT	CASSKNRVNTEAFF
TRBJ2-7	TRBV12-5	.	.	TGTGCTAGTGGTTTGGCCATAGCTGTGAGCTCCTACGAGCAGTACTTC	CASGLAIAVSSYEQYF
TRBJ2-2	TRBV19	.	.	TGTGCCAGTATCAGGAACACCGGGGAGCTGTTTTTT	CASIRNTGELFF
TRBJ1-1	TRBV10-1	.	few	TGCGCCAGCAGTGAAACAGGACGGGACACTGAAGCTTTCTTT	CASSETGRDTEAFF